The present T cell receptor beta chain was sequenced within a study of T cells in Graves' hyperthyroidism and ophthalmopathy (dated by TCRdb to about 2019). For the study in its entirety: Peripheral blood samples were taken at initial diagnosis, before any treatment was given. To identify distinguishing TCR V-J signatures, a discovery cohort of around 98 patients was used, comprising some 45 with Graves' ophthalmopathy and approximately 57 with stable Graves' hyperthyroidism. An independent validation cohort of around 19 hyperthyroidism patients and approximately 15 patients who later progressed to ophthalmopathy tested prospective prediction of ophthalmopathy. The 100 discovery patients were randomly divided into training and test sets at a 7:3 ratio. In several Graves' hyperthyroidism patients, the study also compared T-cell repertoires from thyroid tissue with T-cell repertoires from blood. Once sampling was done, hyperthyroidism patients were given methimazole at a starting dose of 30 mg daily, whereas ophthalmopathy patients were given high-dose intravenous methylprednisolone. The paper reports TCR Vbeta CDR3 sequencing of more than 120 peripheral blood samples: 40 to 45 ophthalmopathy, under 80 hyperthyroidism and around 17 progressor patients.

V ends up 10 bases short and J 4 bases short, with an unmatched junction base count of 22. Looking up the germline V gene (reference sequence) yields CDR1 LNHDA and CDR2 SQIVND. The CDR3 sequence holds 18 residues, the cysteine and phenylalanine included. Only the CDR3 DNA is retained, 54 bases long and in frame from the first base. A patient counted as having stable Graves' hyperthyroidism if no progression to ophthalmopathy occurred over 18 months of follow-up. Hyperthyroidism patients were aged 18 to 65 years and newly diagnosed, with disease duration of less than 2 months. Patients with uncontrolled infections, other autoimmune diseases, pregnancy or lactation were excluded. Diagnoses were based on clinical symptoms, serum thyroxine and TRAb, thyroid ultrasound and orbital computed tomography. PBMCs were isolated from about 10 ml of fresh peripheral blood by Ficoll-Paque density gradient centrifugation. Total RNA was extracted with Trizol reagent, and quality was checked on an Agilent 2100 Bioanalyzer.

In its sample, this clonotype was seen many times. This receptor's antigen is unknown. It has no much larger one-base neighbor in the sample; base qualities were not kept. On the study overall, not on this receptor specifically: Ophthalmopathy was separated from stable hyperthyroidism by a 13 V-J signature model, with about 88% sensitivity and about 81% specificity obtained in cross-validation and 80%/75% obtained in testing. Sample size was not statistically predetermined, and investigators were not blinded to group allocation. Most expanded thyroid clonotypes (frequency above 0.001) were also detected in blood, a finding suggesting that blood repertoires may reflect thyroid immune responses. During validation, the model predicted progression to ophthalmopathy a median of about 5.9 months ahead of onset, with almost 71% sensitivity and roughly 75% specificity.

The TCR beta CDR3 regions were amplified from RNA transcripts. For the first round of RT-PCR on the TCR CDR3, the HTBI primer set was used together with the Qiagen OneStep RT-PCR kit. Libraries were constructed in a second round of multiplex PCR, after which size selection and purification were carried out. Paired-end sequencing of the libraries was performed with 100 bp reads on an Illumina HiSeq2000. The original pipeline was this. SOAPnuke was used to process the raw data, throwing out any read that contained adapters or uncalled bases, had a mean Phred below 15, or lacked an exact constant-primer or identifier match. High-quality paired reads were merged with COPE v1.2.5, and unique nucleotide sequences were defined as clonotypes. MiTCR v1.1 was used to align clonotypes to the IMGT TRBV, TRBD and TRBJ reference segments. Analysis was restricted to V-J combinations with a frequency above 0.0001, which covered 99.2% of repertoires. A TCS score was defined as the ratio between F50 (clonal expansion) and ExV (chaos), using BLOSUM62-based TCRdist between CDR3 peptides within each V-J. Welch's t-statistics and random forest reduced 500 to 650 V-J features to 13, which were used in a naive Bayes classifier (R e1071). TCRdb itself trimmed the public reads at Q25 with fastp, ran MiXCR and retained productive beta chains. Rows with a matching CDR3 protein are joined into one entry that keeps the most common DNA and genes. The V and J calls were not made by the authors but by TCRdb's processing. This sample gives about 360,000 distinct CDR3 sequences in total; around 14% of them show up just once. 9% to 9.5% of the sample is held by the ten biggest clonotypes.

The rearranged segments are TRBV19 and TRBJ1-1; TRBD1 aligns with 9 central bases. The sequence was collected from a woman aged 18-35 years with Graves' hyperthyroidism. The sample was blood. In nucleotide form, the sequence is TGTGCCACAAATAAAGGGCGTCCCGGGACAGGGCGCGGCACTGAAGCTTTCTTT. Its translation is CATNKGRPGTGRGTEAFF.